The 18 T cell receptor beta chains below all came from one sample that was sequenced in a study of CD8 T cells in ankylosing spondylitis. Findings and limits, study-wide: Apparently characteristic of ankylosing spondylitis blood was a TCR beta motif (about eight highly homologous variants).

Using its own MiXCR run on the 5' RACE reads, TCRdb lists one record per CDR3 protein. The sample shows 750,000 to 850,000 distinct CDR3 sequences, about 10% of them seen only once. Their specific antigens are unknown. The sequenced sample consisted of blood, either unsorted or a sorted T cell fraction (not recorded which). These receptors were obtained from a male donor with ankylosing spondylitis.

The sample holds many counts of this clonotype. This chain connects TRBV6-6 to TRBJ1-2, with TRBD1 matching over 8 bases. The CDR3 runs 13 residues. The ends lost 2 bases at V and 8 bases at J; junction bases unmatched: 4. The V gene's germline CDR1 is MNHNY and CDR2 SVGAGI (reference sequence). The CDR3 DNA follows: TGTGCCAGCAGTTACACGACAGGGGACGGCTACACCTTC. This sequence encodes CASSYTTGDGYTF.

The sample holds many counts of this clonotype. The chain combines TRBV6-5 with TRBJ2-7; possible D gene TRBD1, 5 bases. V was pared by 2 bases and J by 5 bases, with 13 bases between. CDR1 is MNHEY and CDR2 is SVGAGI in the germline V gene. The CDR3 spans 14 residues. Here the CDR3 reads CASSYKTAGDEQYF. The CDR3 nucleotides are TGTGCCAGCAGTTACAAGACAGCTGGGGACGAGCAGTACTTC.

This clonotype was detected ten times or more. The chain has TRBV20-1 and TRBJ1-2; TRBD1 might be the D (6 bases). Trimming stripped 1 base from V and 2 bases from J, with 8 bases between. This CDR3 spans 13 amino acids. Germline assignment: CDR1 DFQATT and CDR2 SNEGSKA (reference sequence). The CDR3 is CSARGQGNYGYTF. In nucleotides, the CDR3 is TGCAGTGCTAGAGGGCAGGGGAACTATGGCTACACCTTC.

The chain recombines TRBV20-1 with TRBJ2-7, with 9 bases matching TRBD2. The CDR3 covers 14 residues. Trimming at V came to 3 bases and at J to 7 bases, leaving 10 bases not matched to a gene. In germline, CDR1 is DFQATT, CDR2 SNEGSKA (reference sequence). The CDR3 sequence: CSASGGRAFGEQYF. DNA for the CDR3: TGCAGTGCTAGTGGCGGGAGGGCCTTCGGGGAGCAGTACTTC.

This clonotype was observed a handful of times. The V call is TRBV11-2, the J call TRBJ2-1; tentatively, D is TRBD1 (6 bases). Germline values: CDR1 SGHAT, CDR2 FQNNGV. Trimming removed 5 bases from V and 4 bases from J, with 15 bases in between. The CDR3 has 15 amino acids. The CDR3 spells CASSLTGPSYNEQFF. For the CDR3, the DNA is TGTGCCAGCAGCCTAACAGGGCCTTCTTACAATGAGCAGTTCTTC. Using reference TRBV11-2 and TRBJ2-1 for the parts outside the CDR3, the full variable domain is EAGVAQSPRYKIIEKRQSVAFWCNPISGHATLYWYQQILGQGPKLLIQFQNNGVVDDSQLPKDRFSAERLKGVDSTLKIQPAKLEDSAVYLCASSLTGPSYNEQFFGPGTRLTVL.

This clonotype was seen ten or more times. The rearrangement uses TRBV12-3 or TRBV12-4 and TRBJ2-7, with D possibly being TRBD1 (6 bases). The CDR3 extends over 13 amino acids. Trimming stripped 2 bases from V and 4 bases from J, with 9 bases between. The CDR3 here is CASSLPGEYEQYF. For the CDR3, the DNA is TGTGCCAGCAGTTTACCAGGGGAGTACGAGCAGTACTTC.

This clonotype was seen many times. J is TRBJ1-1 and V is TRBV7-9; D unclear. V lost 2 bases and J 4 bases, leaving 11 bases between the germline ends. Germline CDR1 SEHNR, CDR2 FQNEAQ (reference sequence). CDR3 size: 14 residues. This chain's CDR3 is CASSLRGRGTEAFF. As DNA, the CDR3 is TGTGCCAGCAGCTTACGGGGTCGAGGCACTGAAGCTTTCTTT. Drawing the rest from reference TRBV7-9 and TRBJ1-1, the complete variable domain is DTGVSQNPRHKITKRGQNVTFRCDPISEHNRLYWYRQTLGQGPEFLTYFQNEAQLEKSRLLSDRFSAERPKGSFSTLEIQRTEQGDSAMYLCASSLRGRGTEAFFGQGTRLTVV.

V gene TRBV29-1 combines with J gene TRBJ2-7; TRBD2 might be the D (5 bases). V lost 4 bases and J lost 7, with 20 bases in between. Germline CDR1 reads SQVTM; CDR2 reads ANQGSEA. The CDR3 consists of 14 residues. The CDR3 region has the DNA TGCAGCGTTGGGGTCGGACTGACGACCTCGGAGCAGTACTTC. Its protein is CSVGVGLTTSEQYF.

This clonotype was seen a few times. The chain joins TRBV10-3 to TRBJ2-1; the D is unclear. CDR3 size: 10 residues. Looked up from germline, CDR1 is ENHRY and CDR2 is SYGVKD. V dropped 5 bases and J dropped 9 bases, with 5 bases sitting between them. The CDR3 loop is CAISSGEQFF. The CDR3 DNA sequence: TGTGCCATCAGTAGTGGTGAGCAGTTCTTC.

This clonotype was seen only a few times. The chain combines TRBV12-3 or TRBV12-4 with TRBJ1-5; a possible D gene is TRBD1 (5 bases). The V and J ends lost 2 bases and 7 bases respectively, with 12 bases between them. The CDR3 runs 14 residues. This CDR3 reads CASSLRRGRQPQHF. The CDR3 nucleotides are TGTGCCAGCAGTTTAAGGAGGGGCCGGCAGCCCCAGCATTTT.

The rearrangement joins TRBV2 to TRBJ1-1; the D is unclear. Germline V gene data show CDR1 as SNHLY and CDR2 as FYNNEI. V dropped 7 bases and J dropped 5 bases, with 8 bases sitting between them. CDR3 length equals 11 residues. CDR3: CASIRQTEAFF. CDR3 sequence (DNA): TGTGCCAGCATACGACAAACTGAAGCTTTCTTT.

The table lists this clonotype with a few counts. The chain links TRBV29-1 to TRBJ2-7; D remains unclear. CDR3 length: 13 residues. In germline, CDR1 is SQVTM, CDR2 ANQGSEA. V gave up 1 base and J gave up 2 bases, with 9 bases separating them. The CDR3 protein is CSVEVWGPYEQYF. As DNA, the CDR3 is TGCAGCGTTGAAGTTTGGGGTCCCTACGAGCAGTACTTC.

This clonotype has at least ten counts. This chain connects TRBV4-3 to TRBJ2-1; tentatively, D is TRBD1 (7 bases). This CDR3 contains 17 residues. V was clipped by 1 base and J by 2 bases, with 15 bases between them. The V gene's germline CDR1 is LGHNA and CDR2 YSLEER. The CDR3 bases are TGCGCCAGCAGCCAAGGAAGTACAGGGGAGGCCTACAATGAGCAGTTCTTC. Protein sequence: CASSQGSTGEAYNEQFF.

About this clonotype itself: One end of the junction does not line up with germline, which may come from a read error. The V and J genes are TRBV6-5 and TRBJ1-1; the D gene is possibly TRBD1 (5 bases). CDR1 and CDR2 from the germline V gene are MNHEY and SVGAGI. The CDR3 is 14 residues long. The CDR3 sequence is CASSSGGGNAEAFF. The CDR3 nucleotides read TGTGCCAGCAGTTCGGGGGGAGGGAACGCTGAAGCTTTCTTT.

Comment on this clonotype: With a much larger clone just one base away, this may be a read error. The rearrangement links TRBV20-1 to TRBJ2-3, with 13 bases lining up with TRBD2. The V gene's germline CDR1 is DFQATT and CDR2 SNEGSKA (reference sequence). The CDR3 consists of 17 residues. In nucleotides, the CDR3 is TGCTGTGCTAGAGACCGGACTAGCGGGAGAGGGACAGATACGCAGTATTTT. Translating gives CCARDRTSGRGTDTQYF.

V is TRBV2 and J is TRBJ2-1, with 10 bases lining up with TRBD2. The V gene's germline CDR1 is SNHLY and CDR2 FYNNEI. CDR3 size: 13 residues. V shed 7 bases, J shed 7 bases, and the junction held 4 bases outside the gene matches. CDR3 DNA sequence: TGTGCCAGCATCGAGCGGGAGGGGAATGAGCAGTTCTTC. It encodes CASIEREGNEQFF.

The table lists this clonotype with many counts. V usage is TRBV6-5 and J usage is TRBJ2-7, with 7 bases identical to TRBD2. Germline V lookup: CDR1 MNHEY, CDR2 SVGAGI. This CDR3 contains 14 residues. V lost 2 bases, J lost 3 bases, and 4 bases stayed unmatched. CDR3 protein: CASSYGGSIYEQYF. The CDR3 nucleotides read TGTGCCAGCAGTTACGGCGGGAGTATCTACGAGCAGTACTTC.

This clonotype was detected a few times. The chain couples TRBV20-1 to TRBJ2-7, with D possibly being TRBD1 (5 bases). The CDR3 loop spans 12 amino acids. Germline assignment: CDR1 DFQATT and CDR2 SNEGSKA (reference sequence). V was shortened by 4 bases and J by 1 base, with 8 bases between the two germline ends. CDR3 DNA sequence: TGCAGTGCTAAAGCAGGGTCCTACGAGCAGTACTTC. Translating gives CSAKAGSYEQYF.